These 18 T cell receptor beta chains were sequenced from one sample in a study of cytomegalovirus exposure and HLA in healthy donors. 60 Vbeta and 13 Jbeta primers were used in PCR. Some clones are missing from TCRdb's copy, which holds only in-frame ones; the method was immunoSEQ multiplex PCR. Of 50,000 to 65,000 clones in the sample, roughly 84% were seen once. The sequenced material came from PBMCs. All receptors derive from a woman under 30 in good health and CMV-seronegative.

The chain employs TRBV18 and TRBJ1-5; no clear D. The germline V and J ends were trimmed by 2 bases and 5 bases, with 7 bases remaining between them. CDR3 length equals 13 residues. Germline CDR1 and CDR2: KGHSH and LQKENI. CDR3 nucleotides: TGTGCCAGCTCACCAATTGTAGATCAGCCCCAGCATTTT. Translation: CASSPIVDQPQHF. Looking up the rest from reference TRBV18 and TRBJ1-5 gives the full variable domain: NAGVMQNPRHLVRRRGQEARLRCSPMKGHSHVYWYRQLPEEGLKFMVYLQKENIIDESGMPKERFSAEFPKEGPSILRIQQVVRGDSAAYFCASSPIVDQPQHFGDGTRLSIL.

The genes are TRBV7-9 and TRBJ1-2; TRBD1 matches at 8 bases. The CDR3 contains 16 residues. V was pared by 2 bases and J by 1 base, with 6 bases of the junction left unmatched. Germline values: CDR1 SEHNR, CDR2 FQNEAQ (reference sequence). CDR3 amino acids: CASSLRTGSFNYGYTF. The CDR3 region has the DNA TGTGCCAGCAGCTTAAGGACAGGGTCTTTTAACTATGGCTACACCTTC.

V usage is TRBV19 and J usage is TRBJ1-5, with a tentative D call TRBD1 (6 bases). The CDR3 is 14 amino acids. Trimming took 3 bases from V and 6 from J, leaving 12 bases between them. Germline V gene data show CDR1 as LNHDA and CDR2 as SQIVND (reference sequence). The chain's CDR3 is CASSITGIGQPQHF. DNA for the CDR3: TGTGCCAGTAGTATTACAGGGATTGGTCAGCCCCAGCATTTT.

The chain combines TRBV2 with TRBJ1-2, with D perhaps TRBD1 (5 bases). Trimming stripped 4 bases from V and 5 bases from J, with 17 bases between. CDR3 length: 15 amino acids. Germline V gives CDR1 SNHLY, CDR2 FYNNEI. CDR3 sequence reads: CASSVEGREGYGYTF. The CDR3 region has the DNA TGTGCCAGCAGTGTGGAGGGCAGGGAGGGTTATGGCTACACCTTC.

The chain links TRBV11-1 to TRBJ2-7; no clear D gene. The CDR3 loop spans 15 amino acids. CDR1 is SGHAT, CDR2 FQDESV, per germline (reference sequence). With 1 base removed from V and 6 bases from J, the gap between germline ends came to 16 bases. The CDR3 here is CASSLVPSNVIEQYF. CDR3 in DNA: TGTGCCAGCAGCTTAGTTCCTAGTAACGTGATCGAGCAGTACTTC.

This chain connects TRBV28 to TRBJ2-7; 10 bases are shared with TRBD2. Losses at the gene ends were 2 bases for V and 1 base for J; bases not matched to a gene: 11. Germline lookup yields CDR1 MDHEN and CDR2 SYDVKM. The CDR3 is 18 residues long. The DNA for the CDR3 is TGTGCCAGCAGTTTAAGTACAGGGCCTAGCGGGAGTTCCTACGAGCAGTACTTC. Its protein product is CASSLSTGPSGSSYEQYF. The variable domain in full, completed from reference TRBV28 and TRBJ2-7, reads DVKVTQSSRYLVKRTGEKVFLECVQDMDHENMFWYRQDPGLGLRLIYFSYDVKMKEKGDIPEGYSVSREKKERFSLILESASTNQTSMYLCASSLSTGPSGSSYEQYFGPGTRLTVT.

This clone was recorded a few times. The chain has TRBV28 and TRBJ2-1; 7 bases align to TRBD2. The J segment lost 6 bases and the V segment lost 2 bases, leaving 7 bases of the junction unmatched. Per the germline V gene, CDR1 is MDHEN and CDR2 is SYDVKM. The CDR3 has 15 residues. The CDR3 loop reads CASSLSGNVPNEQFF. DNA for the CDR3: TGTGCCAGCAGTTTAAGCGGGAACGTCCCCAATGAGCAGTTCTTC.

The chain is built from TRBV5-4 and TRBJ2-7, with D tentatively TRBD2 (5 bases). Trimming removed 4 bases at V and 9 bases at J, with 23 bases between. The CDR3 runs to 15 residues. The germline gives CDR1 SGHNT, CDR2 YYREEE (reference sequence). The CDR3 nucleotides read TGTGCCAGCAGCCCCCGTGGGGATCTACTTCGGGGGCAGTACTTC. This encodes CASSPRGDLLRGQYF.

The chain uses TRBV10-3 and TRBJ2-5; 9 nucleotides align to TRBD2. Trimming took 2 bases from V and 5 from J; bases not matched to a gene: 6. This CDR3 comprises 15 residues. The germline V gene encodes CDR1 ENHRY and CDR2 SYGVKD. The CDR3 nucleotides read TGTGCCATCAGTGAGGCGACTAGCGGCGTGGAGACCCAGTACTTC. This translates into CAISEATSGVETQYF.

This clone occurred once. The chain uses TRBV4-1 and TRBJ2-7; D is perhaps TRBD2 (5 bases). The germline V and J ends were trimmed by 0 bases and 2 bases, with 14 bases remaining between them. CDR3 size: 16 residues. The germline gives CDR1 MGHRA, CDR2 YSYEKL. Written as DNA, the CDR3 is TGCGCCAGCAGCCAAGATAGGCCGGGGTCGACCTACGAGCAGTACTTC. This encodes CASSQDRPGSTYEQYF.

This clone was recorded once. This chain joins TRBV7-2 and TRBJ2-7; 9 bases are shared with TRBD2. Germline CDR1 and CDR2: SGHTA and FQGNSA. This CDR3 has 15 amino acids. With V trimmed by 2 bases and J by 2 bases, 4 bases remained unmatched. Here the CDR3 DNA reads TGTGCCAGCAGCTTATTGGCTAGCGGGACCTACGAGCAGTACTTC. Its translation is CASSLLASGTYEQYF.

This chain connects TRBV29-1 to TRBJ2-1; 9 bases line up with TRBD1. V dropped 6 bases and J dropped 4; count of bases not matched to a gene: 7. In germline, CDR1 is SQVTM, CDR2 ANQGSEA. The CDR3 contains 14 residues. CDR3 sequence reads: CSVDRGDSYNEQFF. The CDR3 nucleotides read TGCAGCGTCGACAGGGGGGACTCGTACAATGAGCAGTTCTTC.

About this clone: The DNA is left out, because the CDR3 cannot be placed on it with certainty; the CDR3 is given as TCRdb lists it. This chain connects TRBV21-1 to TRBJ1-3. TRBV21-1 is flagged as a pseudogene. The CDR3 extends over 17 residues, inclusive of both ends. The CDR3 is CASSTPHGVGLGNTIYF.

The chain combines TRBV5-4 with TRBJ2-2; D unresolved. From germline, CDR1 is SGHNT and CDR2 YYREEE (reference sequence). Deletions cut 0 bases from V and 1 base from J, with 4 bases between. CDR3 length: 14 residues. CDR3 residues: CASSLGGNTGELFF. In nucleotides, the CDR3 is TGTGCCAGCAGCTTGGGCGGGAACACCGGGGAGCTGTTTTTT.

The chain carries TRBV7-9 and TRBJ2-7; tentatively, D is TRBD1 (6 bases). Trimming pared 3 bases from V and 6 bases from J, leaving 21 bases between. This CDR3 comprises 16 residues. The germline V gene has CDR1 SEHNR and CDR2 FQNEAQ (reference sequence). The CDR3 nucleotides are TGTGCCAGCAGCTTTAAAGTCCTTGCAGGGGCTGGCGAGCAGTACTTC. Amino acids: CASSFKVLAGAGEQYF.

This chain links TRBV18 with TRBJ2-1, with 9 bases matching TRBD2. This CDR3 region has 14 residues. With V trimmed by 6 bases and J by 2 bases, 2 bases remained unmatched. From germline, CDR1 is KGHSH and CDR2 LQKENI. The CDR3 DNA reads as TGTGCCAGCTCCCTAGCGGGAACCTACAATGAGCAGTTCTTC. This encodes CASSLAGTYNEQFF.

Only a few counts were recorded for this clone. DNA for the CDR3: TGTGCCAGCAGCCCCGGGACTAGCGGCAACACCGGGGAGCTGTTTTTT. Translating it yields CASSPGTSGNTGELFF. This rearrangement joins TRBV27 to TRBJ2-2; 11 bases map to TRBD2. This CDR3 has 16 amino acids. Germline V gives CDR1 MNHEY, CDR2 SMNVEV (reference sequence). V dropped 6 bases and J dropped 2; count of bases not matched to a gene: 5.

The chain has TRBV7-3 and TRBJ2-7; 11 bases map to TRBD2. The CDR3 contains 15 residues. Germline trimming cut 5 bases from V and 4 bases from J; bases unmatched to any gene: 7. The germline CDR1 and CDR2 sequences are SGHTA and FQGTGA. In DNA form, the CDR3 reads TGTGCCAGCAGCCCCACTAGCGGGAGTTGGTACGAGCAGTACTTC. Translated: CASSPTSGSWYEQYF.